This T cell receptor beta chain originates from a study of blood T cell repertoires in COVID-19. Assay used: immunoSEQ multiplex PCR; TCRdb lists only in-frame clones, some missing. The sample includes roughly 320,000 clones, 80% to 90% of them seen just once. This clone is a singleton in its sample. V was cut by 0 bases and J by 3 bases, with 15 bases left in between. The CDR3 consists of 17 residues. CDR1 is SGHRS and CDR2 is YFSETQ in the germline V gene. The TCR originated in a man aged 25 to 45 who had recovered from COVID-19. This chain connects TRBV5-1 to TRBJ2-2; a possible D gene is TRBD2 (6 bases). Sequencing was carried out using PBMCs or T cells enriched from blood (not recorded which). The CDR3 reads CASSLGITGAYTGELFF. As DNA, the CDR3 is TGCGCCAGCAGCTTGGGTATTACGGGAGCCTACACCGGGGAGCTGTTTTTT.